Listed here are 16 T cell receptor beta chains from one sample, sequenced in a study of CD8 T cells in ankylosing spondylitis. Findings of the study overall: About 8 highly homologous variants made up a TCR beta motif that seemed to typify ankylosing spondylitis blood.

TCRdb independently ran MiXCR on the 5' RACE reads; one entry per CDR3 protein. Of 670,000 or so distinct CDR3 sequences listed, around 20% were seen once; the top ten hold about 20%. The antigens of these receptors remain unknown. The material sequenced was blood, either unsorted or a sorted T cell fraction (not recorded which). These TCRs come from a male donor with ankylosing spondylitis.

This clonotype was seen a handful of times. V gene TRBV5-1 combines with J gene TRBJ1-2; D remains ambiguous. Germline V gene data show CDR1 as SGHRS and CDR2 as YFSETQ. The V end was cut by 4 bases, the J end by 8 bases, with 21 bases between. The CDR3 is made up of 15 amino acids. The CDR3 DNA reads TGCGCCAGCAGCCTTCAACCGGATCCTTCTGGCGGCTACACCTTC. This sequence encodes CASSLQPDPSGGYTF.

This clonotype has a handful of counts. The rearrangement uses TRBV28 and TRBJ2-7, with D tentatively TRBD1 (6 bases). The CDR3 consists of 15 residues. V lost 3 bases and J lost 9, with 21 bases in between. The germline V gene has CDR1 MDHEN and CDR2 SYDVKM. CDR3 nucleotides: TGTGCCAGCAGTTTTGGGTTAGGGACAATCACAGTGCAGTACTTC. This gives the protein CASSFGLGTITVQYF.

This chain connects TRBV5-1 to TRBJ2-3; 7 bases are shared with TRBD2. The J segment lost 2 bases and the V segment lost 1 base, leaving 7 bases of the junction unmatched. The CDR3 consists of 16 residues. The germline gives CDR1 SGHRS, CDR2 YFSETQ. CDR3 in DNA: TGCGCCAGCAGCTTGAGGGCTAGCGGACTCACAGATACGCAGTATTTT. It codes for CASSLRASGLTDTQYF.

This clonotype was seen more than once but under ten times. This rearrangement joins TRBV7-9 to TRBJ2-1; 7 bases map to TRBD2. CDR1 and CDR2 (germline): SEHNR, FQNEAQ (reference sequence). Losses at the gene ends were 5 bases for V and 9 bases for J; bases not matched to a gene: 4. This CDR3 contains 12 residues. CDR3 protein: CASSATSIEQFF. The CDR3 DNA follows: TGTGCCAGCAGCGCGACTAGCATTGAGCAGTTCTTC.

This clonotype came up a few times. The V call is TRBV18, the J call TRBJ2-3; D unclear. V gave up 1 base and J gave up 6 bases, with 8 bases separating them. Germline V gene data show CDR1 as KGHSH and CDR2 as LQKENI. The CDR3 spans 13 residues. CDR3 coding DNA: TGTGCCAGCTCACCACAATGGTTGGATACGCAGTATTTT. It translates to CASSPQWLDTQYF.

This clonotype has more than one count but fewer than ten. The chain recombines TRBV11-2 with TRBJ2-3; TRBD2 aligns across 8 bases. Germline loops: CDR1 SGHAT, CDR2 FQNNGV. The CDR3 loop spans 18 amino acids. J was trimmed by 1 base and V by 5 bases; bases with no gene match: 14. CDR3 loop: CASSPLLYSGAGTDTQYF. The CDR3 nucleotides read TGTGCCAGCAGCCCTCTCCTCTATAGCGGGGCTGGCACAGATACGCAGTATTTT.

The CDR3 here is CASSYSPGSDEQYF. In nucleotides, the CDR3 is TGTGCCAGCAGTTACTCCCCAGGGAGCGACGAGCAGTACTTC. The rearrangement uses TRBV6-2 or TRBV6-3 and TRBJ2-7, with D perhaps being TRBD1 or TRBD2 (5 bases each). The CDR3 length is 14 residues. Germline V gene lookup returns CDR1 MNHEY and CDR2 SVGEGT. Trimming took off 0 bases at V and 5 bases at J, with 11 bases between the two ends.

The chain combines TRBV12-3 or TRBV12-4 with TRBJ2-3; D is ambiguous. V lost 6 bases, J lost 4 bases, and 11 bases lay in between. The length of the CDR3 is 13 residues. This chain's CDR3 is CASSPTYADTQYF. The DNA for the CDR3 is TGTGCCAGCAGCCCAACTTACGCAGATACGCAGTATTTT.

This clonotype was counted at least ten times. The chain is built from TRBV29-1 and TRBJ2-7, with D possibly TRBD1 on 6 matching bases. V lost 0 bases and J 2 bases, leaving 14 bases between the germline ends. This CDR3 comprises 15 residues. The germline gives CDR1 SQVTM, CDR2 ANQGSEA. The CDR3 nucleotides are TGCAGCGTTGAAGATGGGGGCAGCAGCACCTACGAGCAGTACTTC. It encodes CSVEDGGSSTYEQYF.

This clonotype has only a few counts. This chain joins TRBV6-5 and TRBJ1-1, with no clear D. There are 15 residues in the CDR3. V was cut by 0 bases and J by 5 bases, with 13 bases left in between. Germline loops: CDR1 MNHEY, CDR2 SVGAGI. CDR3 sequence: CASSYSSNGFTEAFF. Here the CDR3 DNA reads TGTGCCAGCAGTTACTCGTCGAACGGCTTTACTGAAGCTTTCTTT.

The V gene is TRBV12-3 or TRBV12-4, the J gene TRBJ2-1; D remains ambiguous. The germline V and J ends were trimmed by 5 bases and 7 bases, with 6 bases remaining between them. The CDR3 totals 11 residues. For the CDR3, the DNA is TGTGCCAGCAGTGACAAGAATGAGCAGTTCTTC. Protein product: CASSDKNEQFF.

Only a few counts were recorded for this clonotype. The V and J genes are TRBV21-1 and TRBJ2-2; the tabulated D call, TRBD1, remains unverified against the DNA. TRBV21-1 is given as a pseudogene. The CDR3 spans 19 residues. The CDR3 coding sequence is TGTGCCAGCAGCTCTCACGACAGGACAGGCGACCCTAACACCGGGGAGCTGTTTTTT. Encoded protein: CASSSHDRTGDPNTGELFF.

This clonotype was detected only a few times. The chain links TRBV12-3 or TRBV12-4 to TRBJ1-1; D not certain. Trimming stripped 4 bases from V and 5 bases from J, with 14 bases between. This CDR3 is built from 14 residues. As DNA, the CDR3 is TGTGCCAGCAGTTCCCCATCGCTCGGGACTGAAGCTTTCTTT. It translates to CASSSPSLGTEAFF.

V usage is TRBV7-2 and J usage is TRBJ2-1; D not resolved. Germline CDR1 SGHTA, CDR2 FQGNSA. The CDR3 totals 14 residues. The ends were cut back, 1 base at V and 10 bases at J, with 14 bases in the middle. The DNA of the CDR3 is TGTGCCAGCAGCTTAGACTTCGGCTTTAGAGAGCAGTTCTTC. Translation: CASSLDFGFREQFF.

The rearrangement joins TRBV19 to TRBJ2-1, with D possibly being TRBD2 (6 bases). This CDR3 is 13 amino acids long. Trimming removed 2 bases from V and 8 bases from J, with 10 bases in between. The germline V gene has CDR1 LNHDA and CDR2 SQIVND (reference sequence). The CDR3 here is CASSIRGIDEQFF. CDR3 bases: TGTGCCAGTAGTATACGCGGGATTGATGAGCAGTTCTTC.

This clonotype was recorded a few times. The chain recombines TRBV20-1 with TRBJ2-1; D not resolved. From germline, CDR1 is DFQATT and CDR2 SNEGSKA (reference sequence). This CDR3 is 15 amino acids long. V was cut by 0 bases and J by 0 bases, with 9 bases left in between. The CDR3 DNA reads TGCAGTGCTAGAGAGGTCCCAAGCTCCTACAATGAGCAGTTCTTC. Residues: CSAREVPSSYNEQFF.